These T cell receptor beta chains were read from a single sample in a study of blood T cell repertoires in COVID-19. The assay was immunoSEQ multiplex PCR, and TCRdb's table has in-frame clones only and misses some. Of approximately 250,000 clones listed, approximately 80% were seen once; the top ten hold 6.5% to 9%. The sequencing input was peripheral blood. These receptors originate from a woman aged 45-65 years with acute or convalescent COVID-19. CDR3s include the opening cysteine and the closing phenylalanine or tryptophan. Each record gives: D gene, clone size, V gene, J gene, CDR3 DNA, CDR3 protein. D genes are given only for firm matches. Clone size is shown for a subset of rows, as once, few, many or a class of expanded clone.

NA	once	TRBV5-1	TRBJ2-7	TGCGCCAGCAGCTTGGAAAGGGGATGGGAGCAGTACTTC	CASSLERGWEQYF
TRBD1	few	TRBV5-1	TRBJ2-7	TGCGCCAGCAGCATCGGGACAGGGTCCTACGAGCAGTACTTC	CASSIGTGSYEQYF
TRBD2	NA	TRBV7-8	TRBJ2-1	TGTGCCAGCAGCCGAACGGGGCGGGGGGGCTCCTACAATGAGCAGTTCTTC	CASSRTGRGGSYNEQFF
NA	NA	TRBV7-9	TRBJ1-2	TGTGCCAGCAGCTTAGGGACAGCAAACTATGGCTACACCTTC	CASSLGTANYGYTF
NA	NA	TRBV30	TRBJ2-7	TGTGCCTGGAAGGGGGACTACGAGCAGTACTTC	CAWKGDYEQYF
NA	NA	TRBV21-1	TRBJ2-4	TGTGCCAGCAGCAAAGGGACAGAGATAAACATTCAGTACTTC	CASSKGTEINIQYF
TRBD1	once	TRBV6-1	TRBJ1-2	TGTGCCAGCAGTGACAGGGGGTTTGGCTACACCTTC	CASSDRGFGYTF
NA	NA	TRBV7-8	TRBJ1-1	TGTGCCAGTGGGAGGGCTCGGAACACTGAAGCTTTCTTT	CASGRARNTEAFF
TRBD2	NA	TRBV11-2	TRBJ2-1	TGTGCCAGCAGCTTAGGGACTAGCGGGAACTACAATGAGCAGTTCTTC	CASSLGTSGNYNEQFF
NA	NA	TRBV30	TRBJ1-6	TGTGCCTGGAGTCCGACACGATATAATTCACCCCTCCACTTT	CAWSPTRYNSPLHF
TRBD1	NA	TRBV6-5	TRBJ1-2	TGTGCCAGCAAACCAGAGGGGGCGCTGGGCTATGGCTACACCTTC	CASKPEGALGYGYTF
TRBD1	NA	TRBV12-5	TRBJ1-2	TGTGCTAGTGGTTTGCCGCGGGACAGAAATGGGGATGGCTACACCTTC	CASGLPRDRNGDGYTF
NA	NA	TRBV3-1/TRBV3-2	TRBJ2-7	TGTGCCAGCAGCCCCTCCGGGGGAGTGTACTACGAGCAGTACTTC	CASSPSGGVYYEQYF
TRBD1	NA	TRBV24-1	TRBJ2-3	TGTGCCACCAGTGACCCTGCAGGGGGACGCACAGATACGCAGTATTTT	CATSDPAGGRTDTQYF
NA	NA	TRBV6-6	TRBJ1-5	TGTGCCAGCAGTTACCCAGGGGCCCTGGGTCAGCCCCAGCATTTT	CASSYPGALGQPQHF
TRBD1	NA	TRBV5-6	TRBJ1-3	TGTGCCAGCAGCAAACAGGGGGCGCCTGGAAACACCATATATTTT	CASSKQGAPGNTIYF
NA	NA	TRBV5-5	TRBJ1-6	TGTGCCAGCAGCTTGGCCGGCAGGGCTAATTCACCCCTCCACTTT	CASSLAGRANSPLHF
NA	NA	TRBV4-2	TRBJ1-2	TGTGCCAGCAGCCAAGATACGGCAGGGGTATATGGCTACACCTTC	CASSQDTAGVYGYTF
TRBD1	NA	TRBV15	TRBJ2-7	TGTGCCACCAGAGGACAGGGCTACGAGCAGTACTTC	CATRGQGYEQYF
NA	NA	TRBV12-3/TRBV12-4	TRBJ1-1	TGTGCCAGCAGTGACACAGGGATCACTGAAGCTTTCTTT	CASSDTGITEAFF
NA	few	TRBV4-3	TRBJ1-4	TGCGCCAGCAGCAGAGAGTCCGGGGTGGGTGAAAAACTGTTTTTT	CASSRESGVGEKLFF
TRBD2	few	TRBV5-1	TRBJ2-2	TGCGCCAGCAGCTTCTTAGCGGGGGACACCGGGGAGCTGTTTTTT	CASSFLAGDTGELFF
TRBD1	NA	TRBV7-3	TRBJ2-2	TGTGCCAGCAGCGGAGGGACAGGGTTCACCGGGGAGCTGTTTTTT	CASSGGTGFTGELFF
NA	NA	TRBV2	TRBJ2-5	TGTGCCAGCAGTGAGGTTGACGGGAGGACCCAGTACTTC	CASSEVDGRTQYF
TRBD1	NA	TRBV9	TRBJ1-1	TGTGCCAGCAGCGTAGCTACCTCGGGTGACAGGGGGCTGGCTGAAGCTTTCTTT	CASSVATSGDRGLAEAFF
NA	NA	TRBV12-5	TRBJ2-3	TGTGCTAGTGGTTTGTTTTTAGATGCGGCTCATACGCAGTATTTT	CASGLFLDAAHTQYF
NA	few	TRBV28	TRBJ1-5	TGTGCCAGCAGTTCTCCATTTCGGGGGACCCATCAGCCCCAGCATTTT	CASSSPFRGTHQPQHF
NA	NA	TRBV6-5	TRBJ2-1	TGTGCCAGCAGGAGCTCCTACAATGAGCAGTTCTTC	CASRSSYNEQFF
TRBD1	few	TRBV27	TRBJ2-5	TGTGCCAGCAGTTTAGGGACAGTTCAAGAGACCCAGTACTTC	CASSLGTVQETQYF
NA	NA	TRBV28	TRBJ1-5	TGTGCCAGCAGTCCAGAGACAGTCGGCAATCAGCCCCAGCATTTT	CASSPETVGNQPQHF
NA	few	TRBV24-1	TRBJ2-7	TGTGCCACCAGTGACACTCCGACTGCCGAGCAGTACTTC	CATSDTPTAEQYF
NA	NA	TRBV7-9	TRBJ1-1	TGTGCCAGCAGCTTTAGTACTGAGTACACTGAAGCTTTCTTT	CASSFSTEYTEAFF
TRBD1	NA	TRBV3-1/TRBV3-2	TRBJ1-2	TGTGCCAGCAGCCCGGACAGGGGGCGAGGCTACACCTTC	CASSPDRGRGYTF
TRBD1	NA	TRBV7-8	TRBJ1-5	TGTGCCAGCAGCCCGATTTATGGACAGGCCGCCCAGCATTTT	CASSPIYGQAAQHF
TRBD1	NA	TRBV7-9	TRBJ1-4	TGTGCCAGCAGCAACAGGGGGACTAATGAAAAACTGTTTTTT	CASSNRGTNEKLFF
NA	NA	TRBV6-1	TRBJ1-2	TGTGCCAGCAGTGAAGTAATGGGGCCTGATTATGGCTACACCTTC	CASSEVMGPDYGYTF
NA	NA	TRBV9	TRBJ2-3	TGTGCCAGCAGCGGCCCCTCAGGGGCGGGCACAGATACGCAGTATTTT	CASSGPSGAGTDTQYF
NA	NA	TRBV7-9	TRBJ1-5	TGTGCCAGCAGCTTTACCGGGAGCCATCAGCCCCAGCATTTT	CASSFTGSHQPQHF
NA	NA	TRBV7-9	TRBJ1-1	TGTGCCAGCAGACCACGGGACACTGAAGCTTTCTTT	CASRPRDTEAFF
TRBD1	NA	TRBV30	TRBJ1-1	TGTGCCTGGACTCCGTTTCGACAGGGAAGAATGAACACTGAAGCTTTCTTT	CAWTPFRQGRMNTEAFF
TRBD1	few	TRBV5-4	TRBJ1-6	TGTGCCAGCAGCCCGGGACAGGGGTCGGATTCACCCCTCCACTTT	CASSPGQGSDSPLHF
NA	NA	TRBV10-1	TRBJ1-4	TGCGCTTGGGGGGGCAAAACTAATGAAAAACTGTTTTTT	CAWGGKTNEKLFF